This T cell receptor beta chain was obtained from a study of blood T cell repertoires in COVID-19. About the research overall: Specimens from acute and convalescent COVID-19 originated in the United States, Italy and Spain. From T cells, B-cell-depleted T cells, or PBMCs came the material, which was cDNA or gDNA.

This clone was recorded a few times. The assay was immunoSEQ multiplex PCR, and TCRdb's table has in-frame clones only and misses some. The sample has under 450,000 clones, over 75% seen once. Germline CDR1 is KGHSH and CDR2 is LQKENI. The CDR3 length is 12 residues. V dropped 3 bases and J dropped 7 bases, with 9 bases sitting between them. This sequence originates from a man in his thirties or forties who had recovered from COVID-19. Source material: PBMCs or T cells enriched from blood (not recorded which). This rearrangement joins TRBV18 to TRBJ1-1; possible D gene TRBD1, 6 bases. For the CDR3, the DNA is TGTGCCAGCTCACCGCGACAGGATGAAGCTTTCTTT. This codes for CASSPRQDEAFF.